Below, 10 T cell receptor beta chains from the same sample are listed, as sequenced in a study of T cell responses to AZD1222 COVID-19 vaccine. Only in-frame clones appear in the TCRdb table, and some are missing; sequencing was by immunoSEQ multiplex PCR. This table holds 150,000 or so clones, around nine tenths found once. Here the sequenced sample was peripheral blood, taken on day 0 of AZD1222 vaccination. The receptor set was obtained from an adult in good health.

The rearrangement joins TRBV4-1 to TRBJ2-7; D call uncertain. Trimming shortened V by 0 bases and J by 4 bases, and 10 bases separated the two germline ends. Germline CDR1 reads MGHRA; CDR2 reads YSYEKL. The CDR3 is 14 amino acids. CDR3 DNA sequence: TGCGCCAGCAGCCAAGATCGCCTTGCATACGAGCAGTACTTC. It is translated as CASSQDRLAYEQYF.

The chain employs TRBV7-8 and TRBJ1-3, with D possibly matching TRBD1 (6 bases). Germline V lookup: CDR1 SGHVS, CDR2 FQNEAQ. CDR3 length: 21 residues. V lost 1 base and J 0 bases, leaving 25 bases between the germline ends. The CDR3, as DNA: TGTGCCAGCAGCTTAGGGTTTTTGGGCAGGGGACTCCCGAGCTCTGGAAACACCATATATTTT. Translation gives CASSLGFLGRGLPSSGNTIYF.

This rearrangement joins TRBV7-2 to TRBJ1-2; 7 bases fit TRBD1. The CDR3 covers 16 residues. V gave up 0 bases and J gave up 6 bases; unmatched junction bases: 10. Germline CDR1 and CDR2: SGHTA and FQGNSA. The CDR3 nucleotides are TGTGCCAGCAGCTTAGCGCCGACAGGGTTATCGGATGGCTACACCTTC. Translating it yields CASSLAPTGLSDGYTF.

The J gene is TRBJ1-1, the V gene TRBV29-1; unclear D gene. The CDR3 is 14 amino acids. Trimming stripped 4 bases from V and 5 bases from J, with 17 bases between. Germline V gives CDR1 SQVTM, CDR2 ANQGSEA. The CDR3 loop is CSVAPQLPGTEAFF. The CDR3 nucleotides read TGCAGCGTTGCCCCCCAGCTCCCGGGGACTGAAGCTTTCTTT.

J is TRBJ1-3 and V is TRBV5-4; 11 bases are a match to TRBD1. The CDR3 is 15 residues long. With V trimmed by 4 bases and J by 4 bases, 4 bases remained unmatched. Germline lookup yields CDR1 SGHNT and CDR2 YYREEE (reference sequence). Here the CDR3 DNA reads TGTGCCAGCAGCGTAGGGACAGGGGGAGGAAACACCATATATTTT. Residues: CASSVGTGGGNTIYF.

The V call is TRBV10-3, the J call TRBJ1-2; possible D gene TRBD1, 5 bases. Looked up from germline, CDR1 is ENHRY and CDR2 is SYGVKD. Trimming cost V 8 bases and J 8 bases, with 18 bases left between them. The CDR3 is made up of 13 amino acids. The CDR3 DNA reads TGTGCCATCTCAAAAGGCCAGGGAGAAGGCTACACCTTC. Translated: CAISKGQGEGYTF.

The V gene is TRBV28, the J gene TRBJ2-7; D not resolved. Trimming took 7 bases from V and 3 from J, leaving 10 bases between them. The V gene's germline CDR1 is MDHEN and CDR2 SYDVKM. This CDR3 contains 12 residues. The CDR3 DNA reads as TGTGCCAGCAAGTCCAGATTCTACGAGCAGTACTTC. Translating gives CASKSRFYEQYF.

This chain joins TRBV13 and TRBJ1-2; 7 positions match TRBD1. In germline, CDR1 is PRHDT, CDR2 FYEKMQ (reference sequence). The V and J ends lost 3 bases and 0 bases, in that order; junction bases with no gene match: 4. This CDR3 spans 15 amino acids. The chain's CDR3 is CASSFRTGSNYGYTF. Written as DNA, the CDR3 is TGTGCCAGCAGCTTCCGGACAGGTTCTAACTATGGCTACACCTTC.

This chain uses TRBV29-1 with TRBJ2-1; 8 bases agree with TRBD2. The V and J ends lost 5 bases and 3 bases, in that order; junction bases with no gene match: 21. The CDR3 loop spans 19 amino acids. Germline lookup yields CDR1 SQVTM and CDR2 ANQGSEA. The CDR3 nucleotides are TGCAGCGTTAGGGGAATCGGGGGGGACCATTCCCAAAACTACAATGAGCAGTTCTTC. It yields the protein CSVRGIGGDHSQNYNEQFF.

The chain joins TRBV29-1 to TRBJ2-2; 7 bases are shared with TRBD1. The V gene's germline CDR1 is SQVTM and CDR2 ANQGSEA. The CDR3 runs 14 residues. The J segment lost 0 bases and the V segment lost 7 bases, leaving 5 bases of the junction unmatched. CDR3 protein: CSASGTANTGELFF. CDR3 bases: TGCAGCGCCTCCGGGACAGCGAACACCGGGGAGCTGTTTTTT.